These T cell receptor beta chains were read from a single sample in a study of human T cells and chemical hapten exposure. TCRdb itself ran the RACE reads through MiXCR, one entry per CDR3 protein. The repertoire holds tens of thousands of distinct CDR3 sequences, with approximately 9.9% as singletons. The sequences come from whole blood, collected in connection with sensitization to the hapten diphenylcyclopropenone (DPC). The receptors stem from a middle-aged man with alopecia areata. Some clones in this sample may be carry-over from other donors' samples. CDR3s include the opening cysteine and the closing phenylalanine or tryptophan. The order of the fields is CDR3 length, J gene, V gene, D gene, clone size, CDR3 protein, CDR3 DNA. D genes are given only for firm matches. Clone sizes are given selectively: once, few, many, or a class where the clone is expanded.

>15|TRBJ2-1|TRBV6-2/TRBV6-3|-|few
CASRSRVSSYNEQFF
TGTGCCAGCAGATCAAGGGTAAGCTCCTACAATGAGCAGTTCTTC
>16|TRBJ1-4|TRBV5-1|-|many
CASSLGVGATNEKLFF
TGCGCCAGCAGCTTGGGTGTGGGTGCAACTAATGAAAAACTGTTTTTT
>15|TRBJ2-2|TRBV12-3/TRBV12-4|-|few
CASSSGQSGTGELFF
TGTGCCAGCAGCTCTGGACAAAGTGGCACCGGGGAGCTGTTTTTT
>13|TRBJ2-4|TRBV20-1|-|-
CSASGSTKNIQYF
TGCAGTGCTAGCGGGAGTACCAAAAACATTCAGTACTTC
>14|TRBJ2-3|TRBV28|-|few
CASDRRRARDTQYF
TGTGCCAGCGATCGGAGGCGAGCTCGAGATACGCAGTATTTT
>14|TRBJ1-1|TRBV11-2|-|few
CASSLRGQNTEAFF
TGTGCCAGCAGCTTACGAGGTCAGAACACTGAAGCTTTCTTT
>17|TRBJ1-1|TRBV6-6|-|-
CASSYSSAYGKNTEAFF
TGTGCCAGCAGTTACTCGTCAGCCTACGGGAAGAACACTGAAGCTTTCTTT
>13|TRBJ1-2|TRBV29-1|TRBD1|-
CSVRQGAGYGYTF
TGCAGCGTTAGACAGGGGGCGGGCTATGGCTACACCTTC
>16|TRBJ1-5|TRBV4-2|-|-
CASSQAGSRVNQPQHF
TGTGCCAGCAGCCAAGCGGGGAGCAGGGTCAATCAGCCCCAGCATTTT
>17|TRBJ1-3|TRBV12-3/TRBV12-4|-|-
CASSPQEGPLFGNTIYF
TGTGCCAGCAGCCCTCAGGAGGGGCCCCTCTTTGGAAACACCATATATTTT
>17|TRBJ1-5|TRBV7-2|-|many
CASSRRTLPLGRQPQHF
TGTGCCAGCAGCCGGAGGACATTGCCGCTAGGACGCCAGCCCCAGCATTTT
>16|TRBJ2-1|TRBV4-3|TRBD2|-
CASSQDVGGSMNEQFF
TGCGCCAGCAGCCAAGATGTGGGCGGGAGTATGAATGAGCAGTTCTTC
>14|TRBJ2-3|TRBV20-1|TRBD2|-
CSARTSGYTDTQYF
TGCAGTGCTAGGACTAGCGGATACACAGATACGCAGTATTTT
>17|TRBJ2-5|TRBV13|TRBD2|-
CASSSLGGSGGKETQYF
TGTGCCAGCAGCTCGCTGGGGGGTAGCGGGGGAAAGGAGACCCAGTACTTC
>14|TRBJ1-6|TRBV7-2|TRBD1|many
CASSLDRGKSPLHF
TGTGCCAGCAGCTTAGACAGGGGGAAATCACCCCTCCACTTT
>15|TRBJ2-2|TRBV12-3/TRBV12-4|-|few
CASTTFGGLTGELFF
TGTGCCAGCACCACCTTCGGAGGGCTCACCGGGGAGCTGTTTTTT
>13|TRBJ2-7|TRBV3-1|-|-
CASSQDPASRQYF
TGTGCCAGCAGCCAAGATCCTGCGTCCCGGCAGTACTTC
>13|TRBJ1-5|TRBV12-5|-|many
CASGFGGNQPQHF
TGTGCTAGTGGTTTTGGGGGCAATCAGCCCCAGCATTTT
>13|TRBJ2-3|TRBV6-2/TRBV6-3|-|few
CASRPDPTDTQYF
TGTGCCAGCAGACCCGATCCCACAGATACGCAGTATTTT
>15|TRBJ1-4|TRBV6-2/TRBV6-3|-|-
CASLPPAGRHEKLFF
TGTGCCAGCCTCCCGCCCGCGGGGAGGCATGAAAAACTGTTTTTT
>17|TRBJ1-6|TRBV7-9|-|few
CASSGTGRAGGNSPLHF
TGTGCCAGCAGCGGAACGGGCCGCGCGGGGGGGAATTCACCCCTCCACTTT